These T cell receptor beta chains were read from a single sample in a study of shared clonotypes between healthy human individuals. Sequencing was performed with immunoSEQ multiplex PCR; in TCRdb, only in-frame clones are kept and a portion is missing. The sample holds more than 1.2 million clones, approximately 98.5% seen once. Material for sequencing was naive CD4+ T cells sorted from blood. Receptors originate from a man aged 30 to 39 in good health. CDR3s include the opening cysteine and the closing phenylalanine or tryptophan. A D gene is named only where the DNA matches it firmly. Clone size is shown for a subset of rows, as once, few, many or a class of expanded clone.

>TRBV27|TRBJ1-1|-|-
TGTGCCAGCAGTTTTCAGGGGTTCGGCACTGAAGCTTTCTTT
CASSFQGFGTEAFF
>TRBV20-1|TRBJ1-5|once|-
TGCAGTGCAGGGGGGAGTCAGCCCCAGCATTTT
CSAGGSQPQHF
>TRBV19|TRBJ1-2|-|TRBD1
TGTGCCAGTAGCCTCCGGGACAGGCTAAATCAACGGCATGGCTACACCTTC
CASSLRDRLNQRHGYTF
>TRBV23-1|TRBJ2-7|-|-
TGCGCCAGCAGTCAATCGAGGCCCCTCTACGAGCAGTACTTC
CASSQSRPLYEQYF
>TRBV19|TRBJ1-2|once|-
TGTGCCAGCGAGGGTGGCCGGAACTATGGCTACACCTTC
CASEGGRNYGYTF
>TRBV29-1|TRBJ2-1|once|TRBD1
TGCAGCGTCAAGGCCGGGACAGAGAATTACAATGAGCAGTTCTTC
CSVKAGTENYNEQFF
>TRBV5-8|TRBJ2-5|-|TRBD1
TGTGCCAGCAGGTTGACAGGGGCAGAGACCCAGTACTTC
CASRLTGAETQYF
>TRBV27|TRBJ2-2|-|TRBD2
TGTGCCAGCAGTTGGGGACTAGCGGGAGCGTCACCGGAGAGGGCCGGGGAGCTGTTTTTT
CASSWGLAGASPERAGELFF
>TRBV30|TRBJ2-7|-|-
TGTGCCTGGAGTAGAGAGGACAGACGGGAGCAGTACTTC
CAWSREDRREQYF
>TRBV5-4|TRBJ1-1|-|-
TGTGCCAGCTCCCAAGGGGTAGGGGAAACTGAAGCTTTCTTT
CASSQGVGETEAFF
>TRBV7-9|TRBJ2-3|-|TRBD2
TGTGCCAGCAGCTTAGGGACTAGCGTACGTTCCACAGATACGCAGTATTTT
CASSLGTSVRSTDTQYF
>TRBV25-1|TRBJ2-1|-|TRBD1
TGTGCCAGCAGTGAACCCAGGGGGCATAACAATGAGCAGTTCTTC
CASSEPRGHNNEQFF
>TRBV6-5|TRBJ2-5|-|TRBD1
TGTGCCAGCAGACCGACCGGGACAGGACAAGAGACCCAGTACTTC
CASRPTGTGQETQYF
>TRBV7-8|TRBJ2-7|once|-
TGTGCCAGCAGCACCCCGAAGGGTAGGGGCTACGAGCAGTACTTC
CASSTPKGRGYEQYF
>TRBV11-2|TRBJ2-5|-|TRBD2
TGTGCCAGCAGCTCCATATTGAGCAGCGGGATGCAAGAGACCCAGTACTTC
CASSSILSSGMQETQYF
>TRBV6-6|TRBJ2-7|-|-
TGTGCCAGCAGTTCCCACGCGACTAGGAGATCCGAGCAGTACTTC
CASSSHATRRSEQYF
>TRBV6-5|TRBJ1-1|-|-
TGTGCCAGCAGTTACTCGACAGTTAACACTGAAGCTTTCTTT
CASSYSTVNTEAFF
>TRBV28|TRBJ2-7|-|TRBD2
TGTGCCAGCAGTTTATTAACTAGCGGGAGTGACGAGCAGTACTTC
CASSLLTSGSDEQYF
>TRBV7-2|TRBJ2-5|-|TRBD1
TGTGCCAGCAGCGCGGACAGGGTCGGAGAGACCCAGTACTTC
CASSADRVGETQYF
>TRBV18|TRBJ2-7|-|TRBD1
TGTGCCAGCTCACCGTGGGACAGGACATACGAGCAGTACTTC
CASSPWDRTYEQYF
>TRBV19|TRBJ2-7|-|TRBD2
TGTGCCAGTAGTACCTTAGCGGGTACCTCCTACGAGCAGTACTTC
CASSTLAGTSYEQYF
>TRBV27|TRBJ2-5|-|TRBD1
TGTGCCAGCAGTTCACTTGACAGGGGGGAGACCCAGTACTTC
CASSSLDRGETQYF
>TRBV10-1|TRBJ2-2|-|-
TGCGCCAGCAGTGAGTCGACTGGGGAGCTGTTTTTT
CASSESTGELFF
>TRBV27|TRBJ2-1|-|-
TGTGCCAGCAGTCCCAGTCCCTACAATGAGCAGTTCTTC
CASSPSPYNEQFF
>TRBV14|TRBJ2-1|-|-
TGTGCCAGCAGCAGCCTAGCTACGACCTACAATGAGCAGTTCTTC
CASSSLATTYNEQFF
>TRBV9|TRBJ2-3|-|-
TGTGCCAGCAGCGTAGATAGAGGGGGCACAGATACGCAGTATTTT
CASSVDRGGTDTQYF
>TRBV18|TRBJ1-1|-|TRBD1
TGTGCCAGCTCACCACTGGGCCAGGGGGTAAGAAACACTGAAGCTTTCTTT
CASSPLGQGVRNTEAFF
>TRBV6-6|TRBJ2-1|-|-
TGTGCCAGCAGTTACATCACCGGAAATGATGGGCAGTTCTTC
CASSYITGNDGQFF
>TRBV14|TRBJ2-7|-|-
TGTGCCAGCAGCACTTCGTACCACGAGCAGTACTTC
CASSTSYHEQYF
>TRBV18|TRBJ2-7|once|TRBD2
TGTGCCAGCTCACCACGGAGCGGGACCAACTACGAGCAGTACTTC
CASSPRSGTNYEQYF
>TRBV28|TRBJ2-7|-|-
TGTGCCAGCAGTTTATGGCCTTACGAGCAGTACTTC
CASSLWPYEQYF
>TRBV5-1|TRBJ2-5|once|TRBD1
TGCGCCAGCAGCTTGATAGGACAGGGGGAAGAGACCCAGTACTTC
CASSLIGQGEETQYF
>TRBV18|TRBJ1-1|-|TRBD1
TGTGCCAGCTCACCAATACTCGGGACAGGGCGTTCTGAAGCTTTCTTT
CASSPILGTGRSEAFF
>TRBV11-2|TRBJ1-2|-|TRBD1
TGTGCCAGCAGCAGCAGGGGGCGAGGCTATGGCTACACCTTC
CASSSRGRGYGYTF
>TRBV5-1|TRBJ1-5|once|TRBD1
TGCGCCAGCAGCTTGGGGCAGGGGGATCAGCCCCAGCATTTT
CASSLGQGDQPQHF
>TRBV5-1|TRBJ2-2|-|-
TGCGCCAGCAGCTTGGCTGGGCTCGGGGAGCTGTTTTTT
CASSLAGLGELFF
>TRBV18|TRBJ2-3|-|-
TGTGCCAGCTCACCACGGGCACTGCCCACCGATACGCAGTATTTT
CASSPRALPTDTQYF
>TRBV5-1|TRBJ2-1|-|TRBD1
TGCGCCAGCAGTGGGGACAGGGTTTCCAATGAGCAGTTCTTC
CASSGDRVSNEQFF
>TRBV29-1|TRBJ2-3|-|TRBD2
TGCAGCGTCATAGCGGGAGGGCAAGATACGCAGTATTTT
CSVIAGGQDTQYF
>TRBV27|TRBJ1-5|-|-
TGTGCCAGCAGTTTTGGTACCTCTTTCAATCAGCCCCAGCATTTT
CASSFGTSFNQPQHF
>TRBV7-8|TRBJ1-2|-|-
TGTGCCAGCAGCTTAGGATGGGTGACAGATGGCTACACCTTC
CASSLGWVTDGYTF
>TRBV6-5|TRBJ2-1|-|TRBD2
TGTGCCAGCAGCGTCACCGGCTCCGGGGGGGAGCAGTTCTTC
CASSVTGSGGEQFF